The 21 T cell receptor beta chains given below trace back to one sample, sequenced in a study of blood T cell repertoires in COVID-19 (dated by TCRdb to the early 2020s). The library was built by means of the immunoSEQ multiplex PCR assay. The table comes from immuneACCESS by way of TCRdb, which keeps in-frame sequences with V and J called. Part of the clones is missing from these tables; in studies checked, under half for an unresolved V gene and the rest for unknown reasons. Recorded for this sample are about 380,000 clones; approximately 77% of them occurred a single time. In total, the top ten clones hold under 1.2% of the sample. Sequenced: peripheral blood. These receptors were taken from a human donor with acute or convalescent COVID-19. The donor label of this sample is uncertain.

The genes are TRBV6-5 and TRBJ1-1, with unresolved D. Germline V gene data show CDR1 as MNHEY and CDR2 as SVGAGI. V lost 7 bases to trimming and J lost 4 bases, with 10 bases between them. The CDR3 has 12 amino acids. CDR3 protein: CASITWSTEAFF. CDR3 nucleotide sequence: TGTGCCAGCATAACTTGGTCCACTGAAGCTTTCTTT.

This chain links TRBV7-9 with TRBJ2-7; 8 positions match TRBD2. The germline gives CDR1 SEHNR, CDR2 FQNEAQ (reference sequence). The CDR3 spans 15 residues. Trimming took 5 bases from V and 5 from J; bases not matched to a gene: 11. This CDR3 reads CASSAPLGTRDEQYF. The CDR3 region has the DNA TGTGCCAGCAGCGCACCTCTTGGGACTAGGGACGAGCAGTACTTC.

The genes are TRBV1 and TRBJ2-7; no check of the table's D call, TRBD1, against the DNA was made. TRBV1 is reported as a pseudogene. The CDR3 consists of 16 residues. Written as DNA, the CDR3 is TGCACCAGCAGCCAAGAGGTGGGCAGGGGGCCTTACGAGCAGTACTTC. Its translation is CTSSQEVGRGPYEQYF.

The genes are TRBV15 and TRBJ1-1, with D hard to call. V gave up 0 bases and J gave up 5 bases, with 7 bases separating them. The CDR3 runs to 13 residues. The V gene's germline CDR1 is LNHNV and CDR2 YYDKDF (reference sequence). CDR3 DNA sequence: TGTGCCACCAGCAGAGATCTAGGTACTGAAGCTTTCTTT. It codes for CATSRDLGTEAFF.

V gene TRBV7-8 combines with J gene TRBJ1-2; unclear D gene. The CDR3 has 15 residues. Germline V gives CDR1 SGHVS, CDR2 FQNEAQ. V lost 1 base, J lost 0 bases, and 9 bases lay in between. CDR3 sequence: CASSLELGANYGYTF. CDR3 nucleotide sequence: TGTGCCAGCAGCTTAGAGCTGGGAGCTAACTATGGCTACACCTTC. The full variable domain, in which reference TRBV7-8 and TRBJ1-2 provide the parts outside the CDR3, is GAGVSQSPRYKVAKRGQDVALRCDPISGHVSLFWYQQALGQGPEFLTYFQNEAQLDKSGLPSDRFFAERPEGSVSTLKIQRTQQEDSAVYLCASSLELGANYGYTFGSGTRLTVV.

The genes are TRBV11-2 and TRBJ2-5; 9 positions match TRBD2. Looked up from germline, CDR1 is SGHAT and CDR2 is FQNNGV. V lost 2 bases, J lost 2 bases, and 9 bases stayed unmatched. The CDR3 sequence is 17 residues long. In nucleotides, the CDR3 is TGTGCCAGCAGCTTAATCCCGGGGCGGGAGGGGCAAGAGACCCAGTACTTC. It yields the protein CASSLIPGREGQETQYF.

The chain recombines TRBV3-1 (or the pseudogene TRBV3-2) with TRBJ1-4; maybe TRBD1 (6 bases). The germline V gene encodes CDR1 LGHDT and CDR2 YNNKEL (reference sequence). Trimming took 5 bases from V and 0 from J, leaving 10 bases between them. The CDR3 runs 15 residues. The CDR3 DNA is TGTGCCAGCAGCGGACAGTTCGCAACTAATGAAAAACTGTTTTTT. Its translation: CASSGQFATNEKLFF.

The chain employs TRBV5-1 and TRBJ1-1; 7 positions agree with TRBD1. The trim removed 0 bases at V and 5 bases at J, leaving 4 bases unmatched. The CDR3 is made up of 14 amino acids. Germline V gene lookup returns CDR1 SGHRS and CDR2 YFSETQ. The CDR3 spells CASSLGDRLTEAFF. In DNA, the CDR3 is TGCGCCAGCAGCTTGGGGGACAGACTAACTGAAGCTTTCTTT.

This chain joins TRBV6-5 and TRBJ1-2; D might be TRBD1 (6 bases). From germline, CDR1 is MNHEY and CDR2 SVGAGI. V was pared by 0 bases and J by 5 bases, with 16 bases between. The CDR3 consists of 16 residues. CDR3 coding DNA: TGTGCCAGCAGTTACTCGAGGGGGGGGACTTCATATGGCTACACCTTC. Translating gives CASSYSRGGTSYGYTF.

The gene calls are TRBV20-1 and TRBJ1-2; D remains unclear. This CDR3 contains 11 residues. Per the germline V gene, CDR1 is DFQATT and CDR2 is SNEGSKA (reference sequence). The ends were cut back, 5 bases at V and 4 bases at J, with 8 bases in the middle. Written as DNA, the CDR3 is TGCAGTGCTGGGAGTTTCTATGGCTACACCTTC. This translates into CSAGSFYGYTF.

This clone was observed once. This chain uses TRBV7-9 with TRBJ2-5; 11 bases are shared with TRBD1. CDR1 SEHNR and CDR2 FQNEAQ come from the germline V gene (reference sequence). The trim removed 5 bases at V and 4 bases at J, leaving 6 bases unmatched. This CDR3 has 15 residues. The DNA of the CDR3 is TGTGCCAGCAGCCCCGGACAGGGGGCCCGAGAGACCCAGTACTTC. This encodes CASSPGQGARETQYF.

This clone was seen a handful of times. The genes are TRBV5-4 and TRBJ1-1, with unresolved D. Trimming cost V 8 bases and J 1 base, with 12 bases left between them. Germline CDR1 and CDR2: SGHNT and YYREEE (reference sequence). The CDR3 extends over 13 amino acids. The CDR3 loop is CASFPTPNTEAFF. The CDR3 nucleotides are TGTGCCAGTTTCCCGACACCGAACACTGAAGCTTTCTTT.

Only one count was recorded for this clone. The chain couples TRBV28 to TRBJ1-2; no clear D. V was trimmed by 6 bases and J by 8 bases, leaving 16 bases between them. The CDR3 extends over 13 amino acids. Germline V CDR1 and CDR2: MDHEN, SYDVKM. CDR3 DNA sequence: TGTGCCAGCAGCCTTTCTGGCGGCTTCGGCTACACCTTC. It translates to CASSLSGGFGYTF.

This chain uses TRBV19 with TRBJ2-7; maybe TRBD1 (6 bases). The CDR3 runs to 14 residues. In germline, CDR1 is LNHDA, CDR2 SQIVND (reference sequence). Between the trimmed V and J ends, which lost 4 bases and 6 bases, there was a span of 16 bases. This CDR3 is CASSSRWTVSEQYF. CDR3 sequence (DNA): TGTGCCAGTAGTAGCAGATGGACAGTTTCCGAGCAGTACTTC.

The chain couples TRBV11-2 to TRBJ1-1, with D hard to call. The CDR3 loop spans 14 amino acids. The germline CDR1 and CDR2 sequences are SGHAT and FQNNGV. Between the trimmed V and J ends, which lost 2 bases and 6 bases, there was a span of 13 bases. The CDR3 DNA reads TGTGCCAGCAGCTTAAGTCGGAGTAGTCCTGAAGCTTTCTTT. The encoded protein is CASSLSRSSPEAFF.

This chain joins TRBV29-1 and TRBJ1-1; 8 positions match TRBD1. Germline V gene data show CDR1 as SQVTM and CDR2 as ANQGSEA. J gave up 4 bases and V 4 bases, and 2 bases lay outside the gene matches. The CDR3 runs to 12 residues. The CDR3 spells CSVADRGTEAFF. In nucleotides, the CDR3 is TGCAGCGTTGCCGACAGGGGCACTGAAGCTTTCTTT. The full variable domain, in which reference TRBV29-1 and TRBJ1-1 provide the parts outside the CDR3, is SAVISQKPSRDICQRGTSLTIQCQVDSQVTMMFWYRQQPGQSLTLIATANQGSEATYESGFVIDKFPISRPNLTFSTLTVSNMSPEDSSIYLCSVADRGTEAFFGQGTRLTVV.

The gene calls are TRBV7-6 and TRBJ2-6; D ambiguous. The CDR3 is 15 amino acids. V dropped 3 bases and J dropped 0 bases, with 6 bases sitting between them. Germline V gives CDR1 SGHVS, CDR2 FNYEAQ. The CDR3 loop is CASSFPFSGANVLTF. CDR3 bases: TGTGCCAGCAGCTTTCCCTTCTCTGGGGCCAACGTCCTGACTTTC.

The J gene is TRBJ2-1, the V gene TRBV10-2, with D tentatively TRBD2 (5 bases). Germline lookup yields CDR1 WSHSY and CDR2 SAAADI. V was trimmed by 5 bases and J by 7 bases, leaving 21 bases between them. There are 16 residues in the CDR3. The CDR3 loop reads CASSFSRGWVPNEQFF. As DNA, the CDR3 is TGCGCCAGCAGTTTTTCCCGGGGATGGGTCCCTAATGAGCAGTTCTTC.

V gene TRBV5-1 combines with J gene TRBJ2-1, with 10 bases matching TRBD2. Germline CDR1 reads SGHRS; CDR2 reads YFSETQ. V was clipped by 1 base and J by 8 bases; unmatched bases: 12. CDR3 length equals 17 residues. This CDR3 is CASSLPSGGVGFYEQFF. The CDR3 nucleotides read TGCGCCAGCAGCTTGCCCAGCGGGGGGGTAGGGTTCTATGAGCAGTTCTTC. The whole variable domain, filled in from reference TRBV5-1 and TRBJ2-1, reads KAGVTQTPRYLIKTRGQQVTLSCSPISGHRSVSWYQQTPGQGLQFLFEYFSETQRNKGNFPGRFSGRQFSNSRSEMNVSTLELGDSALYLCASSLPSGGVGFYEQFFGPGTRLTVL.

V usage is TRBV19 and J usage is TRBJ1-4; no definite D call. Germline CDR1 LNHDA, CDR2 SQIVND (reference sequence). With 9 bases removed from V and 4 bases from J, the gap between germline ends came to 18 bases. The CDR3 has 15 amino acids. In DNA, the CDR3 is TGTGCCAGCACACCCCGGTGGGCCCTTAATGAAAAACTGTTTTTT. This gives the protein CASTPRWALNEKLFF.

The rearrangement uses TRBV5-1 and TRBJ1-1, with D possibly TRBD1 on 6 matching bases. V lost 0 bases, J lost 2 bases, and 17 bases lay in between. Germline assignment: CDR1 SGHRS and CDR2 YFSETQ. CDR3 size: 17 residues. The CDR3 DNA is TGCGCCAGCAGCTTGGGATACCAGGGGAGAGGTAACACTGAAGCTTTCTTT. It translates to CASSLGYQGRGNTEAFF.